The 17 T cell receptor beta chains below all came from one sample that was sequenced in a study of blood T cell repertoires in COVID-19. Measured with immunoSEQ multiplex PCR; TCRdb has only the in-frame clones, and not every one. The table has around 460,000 clones, about 90% seen once. Sequenced input: peripheral blood. The receptors were gathered from a man aged 18 to 35 with COVID-19, enrolled during active disease.

The chain joins TRBV14 to TRBJ2-7; 8 bases are shared with TRBD1. This CDR3 comprises 15 residues. J lost 1 base, V lost 3 bases, and 5 bases had no gene match. Germline V CDR1 and CDR2: SGHDN, FVKESK. CDR3 protein: CASSHRQGASYEQYF. The CDR3 region has the DNA TGTGCCAGCAGCCACCGGCAGGGGGCTTCCTACGAGCAGTACTTC.

V gene TRBV10-3 combines with J gene TRBJ2-7; unclear D gene. CDR1 and CDR2 (germline): ENHRY, SYGVKD. Trimming took off 2 bases at V and 2 bases at J, with 4 bases between the two ends. The CDR3 length is 12 residues. The CDR3 coding sequence is TGTGCCATCAGTGAGAGCCCCTACGAGCAGTACTTC. This codes for CAISESPYEQYF.

The count of this clone is one. The chain employs TRBV5-4 and TRBJ2-3, with 9 bases identical to TRBD1. The length of the CDR3 is 15 residues. The germline CDR1 and CDR2 sequences are SGHNT and YYREEE (reference sequence). Trimming cost V 0 bases and J 4 bases; bases outside gene matches: 3. This CDR3 reads CASSLGTGVADTQYF. The DNA of the CDR3 is TGTGCCAGCAGCTTGGGGACAGGGGTGGCAGATACGCAGTATTTT.

This clone was observed a single time. The CDR3 bases are TGTGCCAGCAGTTACTCAGGGGGAGGGAGGCTTGGCTACACCTTC. Translated: CASSYSGGGRLGYTF. The chain has TRBV6-6 and TRBJ1-2; maybe TRBD1 (6 bases). Looked up from germline, CDR1 is MNHNY and CDR2 is SVGAGI (reference sequence). The CDR3 has 15 amino acids. The germline V and J ends were trimmed by 0 bases and 7 bases, with 15 bases remaining between them.

This rearrangement joins TRBV28 to TRBJ1-5; 7 bases agree with TRBD1. The junction had 6 bases not matched to a gene; V was cut back by 6 bases and J by 4 bases. The CDR3 covers 14 residues. Germline lookup yields CDR1 MDHEN and CDR2 SYDVKM. The CDR3 reads CASRQGQANQPQHF. CDR3 DNA: TGTGCCAGCAGACAAGGACAGGCAAATCAGCCCCAGCATTTT.

The V and J genes are TRBV6-6 and TRBJ2-1, with D tentatively TRBD2 (5 bases). Germline V gene lookup returns CDR1 MNHNY and CDR2 SVGAGI (reference sequence). The V end was cut by 6 bases, the J end by 10 bases, with 13 bases between. This CDR3 contains 12 residues. CDR3 nucleotide sequence: TGTGCCAGCAGGATGTCCGGGGAGGAGCAGTTCTTC. Translated, it gives CASRMSGEEQFF.

The V and J genes are TRBV6-2 or TRBV6-3 and TRBJ2-3; TRBD2 aligns across 12 bases. In germline, CDR1 is MNHEY, CDR2 SVGEGT. The CDR3 is made up of 16 amino acids. V trimming: 5 bases; J trimming: 3 bases; junction bases outside the gene matches: 6. As DNA, the CDR3 is TGTGCCAGCAGTCGACTGACTAGCGGGGGAACAGATACGCAGTATTTT. Amino acids: CASSRLTSGGTDTQYF.

The chain links TRBV30 to TRBJ2-7; TRBD1 matches at 10 bases. Germline assignment: CDR1 GTSNPN and CDR2 SVGIG (reference sequence). J was trimmed by 4 bases and V by 4 bases; bases with no gene match: 4. This CDR3 has 13 residues. CDR3: CAWTWDRGYEQYF. The CDR3 bases are TGTGCCTGGACCTGGGACAGGGGTTACGAGCAGTACTTC.

Note on this clone: This sample also contains other DNA sequences that code for the same CDR3. This chain joins TRBV11-3 and TRBJ2-1, with 7 bases identical to TRBD1. The germline V gene has CDR1 SGHNT and CDR2 YENEEA. After removal of 0 bases from V and 8 bases from J, the junction contained 1 base not matched to a gene. The CDR3 sequence is 13 residues long. The CDR3 nucleotides read TGTGCCAGCAGCTTAGAAGGGGGCGATGAGCAGTTCTTC. Translation: CASSLEGGDEQFF.

The genes are TRBV5-4 and TRBJ2-3, with 13 bases aligning to TRBD2. Germline V gene data show CDR1 as SGHNT and CDR2 as YYREEE (reference sequence). The CDR3 runs 16 residues. J lost 6 bases, V lost 2 bases, and 6 bases had no gene match. The CDR3 loop is CASSLLAGGPGDTQYF. CDR3 nucleotides: TGTGCCAGCAGCTTACTAGCGGGAGGGCCCGGGGATACGCAGTATTTT.

This clone was recorded a few times. The chain carries TRBV3-1 (or the pseudogene TRBV3-2) and TRBJ1-6; weak D call: TRBD1 (5 bases). Germline V gives CDR1 LGHDT, CDR2 YNNKEL (reference sequence). This CDR3 has 12 residues. Trimming shortened V by 3 bases and J by 18 bases, and 15 bases separated the two germline ends. The CDR3 region has the DNA TGTGCCAGCAGCCAGGACAATAGGGCCCCCCACTTT. This encodes CASSQDNRAPHF.

The chain carries TRBV12-3 or TRBV12-4 and TRBJ2-2; D is uncertain. The germline V and J ends were trimmed by 11 bases and 1 base, with 8 bases remaining between them. The CDR3 covers 12 residues. CDR3 sequence reads: CAQRVNTGELFF. The CDR3 bases are TGTGCCCAACGGGTGAACACCGGGGAGCTGTTTTTT.

This clone was observed a single time. Different DNA sequences within this sample yield the same CDR3. The chain carries TRBV7-9 and TRBJ2-7, with D unclear. The V end was cut by 3 bases, the J end by 6 bases, with 6 bases between. This CDR3 comprises 11 residues. The germline V gene encodes CDR1 SEHNR and CDR2 FQNEAQ (reference sequence). CDR3: CASSLVSEQYF. Written as DNA, the CDR3 is TGTGCCAGCAGCTTGGTGAGCGAGCAGTACTTC.

This chain uses TRBV24-1 with TRBJ2-5; TRBD1 might be the D (6 bases). Trimming took off 3 bases at V and 1 base at J, with 11 bases between the two ends. The CDR3 runs 15 residues. The germline CDR1 and CDR2 sequences are KGHDR and SFDVKD. The chain's CDR3 is CATSDPGHRQETQYF. CDR3 DNA sequence: TGTGCCACCAGTGATCCGGGACATCGCCAAGAGACCCAGTACTTC.

This clone has just one count. The chain couples TRBV6-5 to TRBJ1-5; TRBD1 aligns across 10 bases. This CDR3 is 15 amino acids long. Germline values: CDR1 MNHEY, CDR2 SVGAGI. V shed 6 bases and J 4 bases; nucleotides not matched to a gene: 6. CDR3 nucleotides: TGTGCCAGCAGGGAGACAGGGGGCCCTAATCAGCCCCAGCATTTT. Amino acids: CASRETGGPNQPQHF.

The CDR3 sequence: CASSFQQSYNEQFF. Here the CDR3 DNA reads TGTGCCAGCAGCTTTCAACAGAGCTACAATGAGCAGTTCTTC. The rearrangement uses TRBV7-2 and TRBJ2-1; no clear D gene. V lost 3 bases to trimming and J lost 3 bases, with 9 bases between them. The V gene's germline CDR1 is SGHTA and CDR2 FQGNSA. The CDR3 is made up of 14 amino acids. The full variable domain, rest sourced from reference TRBV7-2 and TRBJ2-1, is GAGVSQSPSNKVTEKGKDVELRCDPISGHTALYWYRQSLGQGLEFLIYFQGNSAPDKSGLPSDRFSAERTGGSVSTLTIQRTQQEDSAVYLCASSFQQSYNEQFFGPGTRLTVL.

The J gene is TRBJ2-3, the V gene TRBV27; 8 bases are shared with TRBD2. The V gene end was trimmed by 0 bases and the J gene end by 2 bases; junction bases not matched to a gene: 7. CDR1 MNHEY and CDR2 SMNVEV come from the germline V gene (reference sequence). This CDR3 region has 17 residues. CDR3 sequence: CASSLSPIAGHTDTQYF. CDR3 nucleotide sequence: TGTGCCAGCAGTTTATCCCCTATAGCGGGACACACAGATACGCAGTATTTT.